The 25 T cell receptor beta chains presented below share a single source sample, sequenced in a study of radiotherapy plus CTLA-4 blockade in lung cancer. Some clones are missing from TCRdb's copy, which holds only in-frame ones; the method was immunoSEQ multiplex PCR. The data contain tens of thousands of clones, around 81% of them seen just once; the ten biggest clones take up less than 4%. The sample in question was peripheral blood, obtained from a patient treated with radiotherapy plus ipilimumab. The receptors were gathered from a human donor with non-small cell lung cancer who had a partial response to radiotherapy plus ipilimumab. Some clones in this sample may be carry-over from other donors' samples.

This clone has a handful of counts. The CDR3 protein is CASSNRGINTEAFF. In DNA form, the CDR3 reads TGTGCCAGCAGTAACAGGGGAATAAACACTGAAGCTTTCTTT. This chain joins TRBV6-5 and TRBJ1-1, with TRBD1 identical over 7 bases. This CDR3 is built from 14 residues. Germline V gene data show CDR1 as MNHEY and CDR2 as SVGAGI. The V gene end was trimmed by 5 bases and the J gene end by 2 bases; junction bases not matched to a gene: 5.

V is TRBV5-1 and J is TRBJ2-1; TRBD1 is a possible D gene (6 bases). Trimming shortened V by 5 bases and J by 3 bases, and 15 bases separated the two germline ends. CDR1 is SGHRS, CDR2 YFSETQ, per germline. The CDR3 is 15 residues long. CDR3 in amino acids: CASSEGTQDYNEQFF. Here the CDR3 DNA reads TGCGCCAGCAGTGAGGGGACACAAGACTACAATGAGCAGTTCTTC. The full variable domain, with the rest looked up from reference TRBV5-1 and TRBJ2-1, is KAGVTQTPRYLIKTRGQQVTLSCSPISGHRSVSWYQQTPGQGLQFLFEYFSETQRNKGNFPGRFSGRQFSNSRSEMNVSTLELGDSALYLCASSEGTQDYNEQFFGPGTRLTVL.

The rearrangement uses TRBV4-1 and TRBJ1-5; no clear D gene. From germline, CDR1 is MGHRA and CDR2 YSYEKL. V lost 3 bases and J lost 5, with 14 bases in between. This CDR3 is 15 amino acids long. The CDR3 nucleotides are TGCGCCAGCAGCCAGGGTTCGCAGGCCCATCAGCCCCAGCATTTT. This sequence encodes CASSQGSQAHQPQHF.

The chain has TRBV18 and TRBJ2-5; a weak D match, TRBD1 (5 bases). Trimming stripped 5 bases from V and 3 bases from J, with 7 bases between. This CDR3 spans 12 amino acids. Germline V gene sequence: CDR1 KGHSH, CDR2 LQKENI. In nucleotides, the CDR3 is TGTGCCAGCTCATCAGGGAAAGAGACCCAGTACTTC. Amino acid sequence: CASSSGKETQYF. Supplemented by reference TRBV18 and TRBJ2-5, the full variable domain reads NAGVMQNPRHLVRRRGQEARLRCSPMKGHSHVYWYRQLPEEGLKFMVYLQKENIIDESGMPKERFSAEFPKEGPSILRIQQVVRGDSAAYFCASSSGKETQYFGPGTRLLVL.

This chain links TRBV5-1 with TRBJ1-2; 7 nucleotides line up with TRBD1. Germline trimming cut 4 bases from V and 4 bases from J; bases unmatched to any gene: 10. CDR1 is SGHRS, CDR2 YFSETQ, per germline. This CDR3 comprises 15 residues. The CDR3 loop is CASSEAPQGPYGYTF. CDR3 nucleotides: TGCGCCAGCAGCGAAGCTCCACAGGGGCCCTATGGCTACACCTTC.

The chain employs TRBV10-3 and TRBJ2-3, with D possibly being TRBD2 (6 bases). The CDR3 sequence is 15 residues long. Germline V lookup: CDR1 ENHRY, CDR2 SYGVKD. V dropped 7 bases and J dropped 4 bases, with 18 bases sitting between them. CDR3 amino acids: CAITPNPGGADTQYF. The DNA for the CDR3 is TGTGCCATCACCCCAAACCCAGGAGGGGCAGATACGCAGTATTTT.

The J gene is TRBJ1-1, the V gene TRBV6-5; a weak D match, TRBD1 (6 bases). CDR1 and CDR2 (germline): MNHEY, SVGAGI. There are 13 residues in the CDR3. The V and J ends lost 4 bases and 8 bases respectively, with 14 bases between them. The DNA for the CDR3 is TGTGCCAGCAGTTTCGGGACATTTAACGAAGCTTTCTTT. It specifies CASSFGTFNEAFF.

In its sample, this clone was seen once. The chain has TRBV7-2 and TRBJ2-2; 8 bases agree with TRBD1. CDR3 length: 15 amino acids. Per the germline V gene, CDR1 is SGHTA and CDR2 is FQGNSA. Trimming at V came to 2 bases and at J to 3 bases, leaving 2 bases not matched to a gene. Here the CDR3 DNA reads TGTGCCAGCAGCTTACGACAGGGGCACACCGGGGAGCTGTTTTTT. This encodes CASSLRQGHTGELFF.

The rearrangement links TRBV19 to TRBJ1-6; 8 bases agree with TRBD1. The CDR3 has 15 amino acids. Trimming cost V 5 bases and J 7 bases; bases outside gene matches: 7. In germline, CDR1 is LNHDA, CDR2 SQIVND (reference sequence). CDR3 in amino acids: CASSPHRGMNSPLHF. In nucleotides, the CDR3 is TGTGCCAGTAGTCCTCACAGGGGGATGAATTCACCCCTCCACTTT.

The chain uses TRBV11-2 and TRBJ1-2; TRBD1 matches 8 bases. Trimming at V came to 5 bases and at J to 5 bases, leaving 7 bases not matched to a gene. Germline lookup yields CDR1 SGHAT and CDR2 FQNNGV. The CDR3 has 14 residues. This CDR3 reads CASSQDRAVYGYTF. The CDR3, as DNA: TGTGCCAGCAGCCAGGACAGGGCGGTTTATGGCTACACCTTC.

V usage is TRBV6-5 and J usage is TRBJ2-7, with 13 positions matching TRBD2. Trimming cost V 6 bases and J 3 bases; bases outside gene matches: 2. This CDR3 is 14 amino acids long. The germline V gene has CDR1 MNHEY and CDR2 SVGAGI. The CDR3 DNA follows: TGTGCCAGCAGCCGGACTAGCGGGGGCTACGAGCAGTACTTC. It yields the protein CASSRTSGGYEQYF.

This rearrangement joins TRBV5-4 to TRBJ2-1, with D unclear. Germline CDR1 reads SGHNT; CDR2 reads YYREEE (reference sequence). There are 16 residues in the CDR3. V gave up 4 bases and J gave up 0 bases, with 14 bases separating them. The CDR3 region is CASSVRALSSYNEQFF. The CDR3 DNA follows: TGTGCCAGCAGCGTAAGAGCGCTGAGCTCCTACAATGAGCAGTTCTTC.

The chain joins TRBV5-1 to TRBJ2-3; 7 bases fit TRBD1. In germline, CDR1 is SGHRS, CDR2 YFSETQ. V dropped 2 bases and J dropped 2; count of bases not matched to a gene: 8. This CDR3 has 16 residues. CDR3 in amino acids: CASSLTGEWVTDTQYF. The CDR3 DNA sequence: TGCGCCAGCAGCTTAACAGGGGAGTGGGTCACAGATACGCAGTATTTT.

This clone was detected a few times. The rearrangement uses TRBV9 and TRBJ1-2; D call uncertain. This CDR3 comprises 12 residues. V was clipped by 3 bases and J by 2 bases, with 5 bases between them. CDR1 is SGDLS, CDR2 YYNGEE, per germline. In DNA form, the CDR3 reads TGTGCCAGCAGCGCCTCGAACTATGGCTACACCTTC. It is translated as CASSASNYGYTF.

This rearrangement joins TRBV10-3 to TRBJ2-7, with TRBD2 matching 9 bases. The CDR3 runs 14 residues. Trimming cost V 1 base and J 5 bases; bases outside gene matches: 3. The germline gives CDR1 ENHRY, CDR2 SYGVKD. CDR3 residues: CAISELTSGDEQYF. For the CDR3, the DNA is TGTGCCATCAGTGAGTTGACTAGCGGAGACGAGCAGTACTTC.

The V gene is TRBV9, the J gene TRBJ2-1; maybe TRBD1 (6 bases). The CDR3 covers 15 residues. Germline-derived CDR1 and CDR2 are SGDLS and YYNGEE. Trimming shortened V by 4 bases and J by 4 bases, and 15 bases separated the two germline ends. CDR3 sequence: CASSRTAREYNEQFF. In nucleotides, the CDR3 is TGTGCCAGCAGCAGGACAGCCAGGGAATACAATGAGCAGTTCTTC.

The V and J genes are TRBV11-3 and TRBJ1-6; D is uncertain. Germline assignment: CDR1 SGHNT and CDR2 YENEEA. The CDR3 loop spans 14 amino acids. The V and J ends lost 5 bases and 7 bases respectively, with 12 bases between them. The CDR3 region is CASSLQTVNSPLHF. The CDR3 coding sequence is TGTGCCAGCAGCCTACAGACCGTGAATTCACCCCTCCACTTT.

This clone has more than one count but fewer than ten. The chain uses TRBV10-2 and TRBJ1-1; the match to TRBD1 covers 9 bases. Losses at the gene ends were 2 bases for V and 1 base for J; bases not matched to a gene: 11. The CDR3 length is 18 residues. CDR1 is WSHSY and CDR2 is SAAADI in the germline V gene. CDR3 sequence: CASSEMTGGFSRNTEAFF. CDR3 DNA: TGCGCCAGCAGTGAGATGACAGGGGGTTTTAGTCGGAACACTGAAGCTTTCTTT.

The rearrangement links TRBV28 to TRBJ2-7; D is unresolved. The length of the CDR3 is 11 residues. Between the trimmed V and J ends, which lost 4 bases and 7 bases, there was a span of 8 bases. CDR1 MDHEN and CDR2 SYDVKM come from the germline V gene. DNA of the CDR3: TGTGCCAGCAGTTCTTTGGAGGAGCAGTACTTC. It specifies CASSSLEEQYF.

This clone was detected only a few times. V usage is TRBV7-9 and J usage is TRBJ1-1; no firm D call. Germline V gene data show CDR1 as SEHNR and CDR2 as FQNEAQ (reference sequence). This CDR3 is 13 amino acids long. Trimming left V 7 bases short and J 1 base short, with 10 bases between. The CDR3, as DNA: TGTGCCAGCAAACTGGTCCCGAACACTGAAGCTTTCTTT. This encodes CASKLVPNTEAFF. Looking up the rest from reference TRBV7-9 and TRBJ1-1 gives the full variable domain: DTGVSQNPRHKITKRGQNVTFRCDPISEHNRLYWYRQTLGQGPEFLTYFQNEAQLEKSRLLSDRFSAERPKGSFSTLEIQRTEQGDSAMYLCASKLVPNTEAFFGQGTRLTVV.

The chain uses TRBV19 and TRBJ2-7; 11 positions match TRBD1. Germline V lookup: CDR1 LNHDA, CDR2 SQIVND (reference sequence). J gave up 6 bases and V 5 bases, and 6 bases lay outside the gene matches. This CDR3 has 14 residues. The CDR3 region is CASSSGTGGFEQYF. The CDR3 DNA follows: TGTGCCAGTAGTTCCGGGACAGGGGGTTTCGAGCAGTACTTC.

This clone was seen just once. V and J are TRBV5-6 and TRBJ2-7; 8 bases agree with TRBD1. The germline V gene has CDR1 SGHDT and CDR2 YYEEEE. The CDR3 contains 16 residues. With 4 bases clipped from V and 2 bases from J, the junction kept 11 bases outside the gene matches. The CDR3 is CASSPGTGDPPYEQYF. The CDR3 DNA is TGTGCCAGCAGCCCAGGGACAGGCGACCCCCCCTACGAGCAGTACTTC.

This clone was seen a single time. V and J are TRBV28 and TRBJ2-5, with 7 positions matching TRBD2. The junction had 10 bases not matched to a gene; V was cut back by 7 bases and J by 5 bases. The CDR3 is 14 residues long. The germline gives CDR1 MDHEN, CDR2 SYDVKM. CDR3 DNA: TGTGCCAGCACCGAATTGGGAGGGAGCGAGACCCAGTACTTC. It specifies CASTELGGSETQYF.

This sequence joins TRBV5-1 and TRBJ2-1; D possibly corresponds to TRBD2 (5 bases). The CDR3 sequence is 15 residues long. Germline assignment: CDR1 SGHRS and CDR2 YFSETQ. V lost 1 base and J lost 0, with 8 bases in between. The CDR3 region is CASSLRSGSYNEQFF. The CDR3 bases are TGCGCCAGCAGCTTGAGGAGCGGCTCCTACAATGAGCAGTTCTTC. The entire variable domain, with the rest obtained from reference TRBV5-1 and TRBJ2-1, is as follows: KAGVTQTPRYLIKTRGQQVTLSCSPISGHRSVSWYQQTPGQGLQFLFEYFSETQRNKGNFPGRFSGRQFSNSRSEMNVSTLELGDSALYLCASSLRSGSYNEQFFGPGTRLTVL.

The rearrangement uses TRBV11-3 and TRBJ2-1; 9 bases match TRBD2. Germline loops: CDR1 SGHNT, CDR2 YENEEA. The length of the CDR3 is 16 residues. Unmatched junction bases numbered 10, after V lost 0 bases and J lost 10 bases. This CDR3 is CASSLEGPSGVPEQFF. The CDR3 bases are TGTGCCAGCAGCTTAGAGGGGCCTAGCGGGGTCCCAGAGCAGTTCTTC.